This TCR beta chain is drawn from a study of OX40 agonist ivuxolimab in advanced cancers. Some clones are missing from TCRdb's copy, which holds only in-frame ones; the method was immunoSEQ multiplex PCR. The table lists around 90,000 clones, around nine tenths of them singletons, with around 1.1% in the top ten. The clonotype originates from an adult with an advanced solid tumor such as melanoma, head and neck, liver or kidney cancer. The source was CD4+ or CD8+ T cells sorted from blood, collected in a trial of the OX40 agonist ivuxolimab.

The DNA of the CDR3 is TGTGCCAGCAGCTTAGCGGGAGTTATCACCGGGGAGCTGTTTTTT. This sequence encodes CASSLAGVITGELFF. The chain links TRBV7-2 to TRBJ2-2, with D tentatively TRBD2 (5 bases). Germline CDR1 SGHTA, CDR2 FQGNSA. There are 15 residues in the CDR3. Trimming shortened V by 0 bases and J by 4 bases, and 9 bases separated the two germline ends.